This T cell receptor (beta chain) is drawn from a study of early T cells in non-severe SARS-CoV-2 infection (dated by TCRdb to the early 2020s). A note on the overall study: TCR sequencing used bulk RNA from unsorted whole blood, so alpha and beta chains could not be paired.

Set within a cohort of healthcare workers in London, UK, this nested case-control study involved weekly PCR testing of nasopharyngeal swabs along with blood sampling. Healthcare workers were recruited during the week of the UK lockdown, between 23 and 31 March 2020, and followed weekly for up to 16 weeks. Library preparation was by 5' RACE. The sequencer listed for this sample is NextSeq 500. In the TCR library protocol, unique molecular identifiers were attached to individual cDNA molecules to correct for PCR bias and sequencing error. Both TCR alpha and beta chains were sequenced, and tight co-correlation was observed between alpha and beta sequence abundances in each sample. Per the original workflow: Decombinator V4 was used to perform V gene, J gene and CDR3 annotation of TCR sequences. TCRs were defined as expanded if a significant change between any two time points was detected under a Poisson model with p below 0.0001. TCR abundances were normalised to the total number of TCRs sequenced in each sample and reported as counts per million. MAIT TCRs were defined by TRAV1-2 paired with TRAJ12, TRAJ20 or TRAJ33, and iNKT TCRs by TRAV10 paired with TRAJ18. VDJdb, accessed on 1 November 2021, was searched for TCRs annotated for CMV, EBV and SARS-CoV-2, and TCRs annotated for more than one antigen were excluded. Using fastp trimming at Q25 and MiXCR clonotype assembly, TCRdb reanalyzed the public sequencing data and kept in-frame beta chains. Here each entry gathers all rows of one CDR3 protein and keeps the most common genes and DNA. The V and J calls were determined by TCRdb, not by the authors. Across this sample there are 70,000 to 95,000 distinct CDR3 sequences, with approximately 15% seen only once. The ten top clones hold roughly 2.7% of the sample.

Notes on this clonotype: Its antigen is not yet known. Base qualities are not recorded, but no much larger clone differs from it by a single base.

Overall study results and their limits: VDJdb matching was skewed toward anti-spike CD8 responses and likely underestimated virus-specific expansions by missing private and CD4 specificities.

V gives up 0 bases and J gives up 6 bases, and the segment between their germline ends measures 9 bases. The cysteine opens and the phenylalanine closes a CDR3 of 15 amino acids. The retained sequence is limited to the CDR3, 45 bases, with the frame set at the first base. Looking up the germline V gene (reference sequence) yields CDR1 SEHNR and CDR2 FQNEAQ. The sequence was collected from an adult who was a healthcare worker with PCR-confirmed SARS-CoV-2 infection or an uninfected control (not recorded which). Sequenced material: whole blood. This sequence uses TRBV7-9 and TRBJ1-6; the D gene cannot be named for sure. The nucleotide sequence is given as TGTGCCAGCAGCTTAGCCGCGGTTCCTAATTCACCCCTCCACTTT. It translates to CASSLAAVPNSPLHF.